This TCR beta chain stems from a study of identical twins. Ten or more counts support this clonotype. Trimming left V 3 bases short and J 4 bases short, with 3 bases between. In germline, CDR1 is LNHNV, CDR2 YYDKDF (reference sequence). The CDR3 spans 11 residues. TCRdb used MiXCR to reprocess the 5' RACE reads, holding one entry per CDR3 protein. The profile shows 200,000 to 250,000 distinct CDR3 sequences, approximately 5.9% of them singletons. The same specimen was also included in a second study, on T cells expressing NK-cell markers. From that study: T cells sorted in several experiments were restricted to alpha-beta TCR T cells by an anti-gamma-delta TCR antibody. These same clonotypes (in a handful of donors) also led the CD3+CD56-NKG2C+ fraction.

V usage is TRBV15 and J usage is TRBJ1-2; D is undetermined. The receptor was derived from a woman younger than 30 in good health. The material sequenced was CD8+ T cells sorted from blood. CDR3 coding DNA: TGTGCCACCAGCAGGGGCTATGGCTACACCTTC. This sequence encodes CATSRGYGYTF. Together with reference TRBV15 and TRBJ1-2, the CDR3 gives the full variable domain: DAMVIQNPRYQVTQFGKPVTLSCSQTLNHNVMYWYQQKSSQAPKLLFHYYDKDFNNEADTPDNFQSRRPNTSFCFLDIRSPGLGDTAMYLCATSRGYGYTFGSGTRLTVV.